Listed below are T cell receptor beta chains from one sample, sequenced in a study of shared clonotypes between healthy human individuals. Repertoires were generated with immunoSEQ multiplex PCR, while TCRdb's copy carries only in-frame clones and drops some. The sample has about 580,000 clones, 95% to 98% seen once. The source material was naive CD8+ T cells sorted from blood. Receptor source: a man younger than 45 in good health. Each CDR3 is given with its conserved first and last residue. D genes are given only for firm matches. Rows may omit the clone size; those that give it use once, few, many or a size class.

TRBJ2-5,-,-,TRBV14,TGTGCCAGCAGCGGGAATGCTGAGACCCAGTACTTC,CASSGNAETQYF
TRBJ2-1,once,-,TRBV5-1,TGCGCCAGCAGCTTGGCCCACGCCCCCGGTGGCGCCTACAATGAGCAGTTCTTC,CASSLAHAPGGAYNEQFF
TRBJ1-2,-,-,TRBV29-1,TGCAGCGTTAACTTACAGGGTCATTACTACACCTTC,CSVNLQGHYYTF
TRBJ2-2,-,-,TRBV5-5,TGTGCCAGCAGCCCCGACAGGCCTCGGGCGGGGGAGCTGTTTTTT,CASSPDRPRAGELFF
TRBJ2-1,-,TRBD2,TRBV14,TGTGCCAGCAGCCAAGTTCCGACTAGCGGACATTTCTCCTACAATGAGCAGTTCTTC,CASSQVPTSGHFSYNEQFF
TRBJ2-2,-,-,TRBV27,TGTGCCAGCAGTTTTGCGGGGGAGCTGTTTTTT,CASSFAGELFF
TRBJ2-1,-,-,TRBV27,TGTGCCAGCAGTCGATCGAATGAGCAGTTCTTC,CASSRSNEQFF
TRBJ2-1,-,TRBD1,TRBV7-9,TGTGCCAGCAGCGGCCCAGGGACAGCAAAAGACAATGAGCAGTTCTTC,CASSGPGTAKDNEQFF
TRBJ2-7,-,TRBD2,TRBV5-1,TGCGCCAGCAGCCCCGGGCGGGGGGGCTCCTACGAGCAGTACTTC,CASSPGRGGSYEQYF
TRBJ1-5,-,-,TRBV9,TGTGCCAGCGGAGGGAATCAGCCCCAGCATTTT,CASGGNQPQHF
TRBJ2-7,once,-,TRBV6-1,TGTGCCAGCACACTTAGCCCCAGTCAGGACTACGAGCAGTACTTC,CASTLSPSQDYEQYF
TRBJ1-5,-,-,TRBV11-2,TGTGCCAGCAGCTTAGCCGAGGATCAGCCCCAGCATTTT,CASSLAEDQPQHF
TRBJ2-7,-,-,TRBV27,TGTGCCAGCAGTACCGGACTGGGGTCCTACGAGCAGTACTTC,CASSTGLGSYEQYF
TRBJ2-3,-,-,TRBV7-6,TGTGCCAGCAGCTTAGTTCCTAGCGGCACAGATACGCAGTATTTT,CASSLVPSGTDTQYF
TRBJ2-3,-,TRBD1,TRBV29-1,TGCAGCGTGGGCAGGACAGGTAGCACAGATACGCAGTATTTT,CSVGRTGSTDTQYF
TRBJ1-1,-,-,TRBV7-2,TGTGCCAGCAGCTTACTCGGTTTGAACACTGAAGCTTTCTTT,CASSLLGLNTEAFF
TRBJ2-5,-,-,TRBV29-1,TGCAGCGTTCTCCTGTCTGTGGAGGAGACCCAGTACTTC,CSVLLSVEETQYF
TRBJ2-7,-,TRBD2,TRBV2,TGTGCCAGCCATGGAGCGGGAGCCTACGAGCAGTACTTC,CASHGAGAYEQYF
TRBJ2-1,once,-,TRBV4-1,TGCGCCAGCAGCCAAATGGGGCTAGCTTTGACCTACAATGAGCAGTTCTTC,CASSQMGLALTYNEQFF
TRBJ2-1,-,TRBD2,TRBV7-9,TGTGCCAGCAGCTCACCGGGACTAGCGGGAGTGGGCGATGAGCAGTTCTTC,CASSSPGLAGVGDEQFF